The 27 T cell receptor beta chains reported below all come from one sample, sequenced in a study of blood T cell repertoires in COVID-19. Clones were sequenced by immunoSEQ multiplex PCR, and TCRdb holds only the in-frame ones, with some missing. This table has some 130,000 clones, approximately 90% appearing once. The sequencing sample was made of peripheral blood. The receptors stem from a man aged 45-65 years with acute or convalescent COVID-19.

The chain combines TRBV10-3 with TRBJ2-7; D remains unclear. Germline V gene sequence: CDR1 ENHRY, CDR2 SYGVKD. The CDR3 is 11 residues long. Trimming shortened V by 6 bases and J by 6 bases, and 9 bases separated the two germline ends. As DNA, the CDR3 is TGTGCCATCAGGACGTCGGGCGAGCAGTACTTC. Translated, it gives CAIRTSGEQYF.

The J gene is TRBJ1-4, the V gene TRBV27; 10 bases match TRBD1. The germline V gene encodes CDR1 MNHEY and CDR2 SMNVEV (reference sequence). The CDR3 sequence is 14 residues long. Unmatched junction bases numbered 5, after V lost 6 bases and J lost 7 bases. The DNA of the CDR3 is TGTGCCAGCAGGCTGAGGGACAGGGGTGAAAAACTGTTTTTT. It encodes CASRLRDRGEKLFF.

The chain links TRBV6-5 to TRBJ1-1, with TRBD1 identical over 7 bases. The CDR3 consists of 13 residues. CDR1 and CDR2 (germline): MNHEY, SVGAGI. V lost 2 bases and J lost 7; bases outside the gene matches: 4. The CDR3 nucleotides read TGTGCCAGCAGTTACCGGGACAGATATGAAGCTTTCTTT. Its protein product is CASSYRDRYEAFF.

V is TRBV6-5 and J is TRBJ2-7, with 7 bases lining up with TRBD1. The CDR3 covers 14 residues. Trimming at V came to 6 bases and at J to 4 bases, leaving 9 bases not matched to a gene. The germline V gene has CDR1 MNHEY and CDR2 SVGAGI. CDR3 sequence (DNA): TGTGCCAGCAGAGCTTTGACAGGGCCTTACGAGCAGTACTTC. It encodes CASRALTGPYEQYF.

The genes are TRBV27 and TRBJ1-2, with TRBD1 as a possible D gene (5 bases). From germline, CDR1 is MNHEY and CDR2 SMNVEV (reference sequence). V was cut by 10 bases and J by 5 bases, with 14 bases left in between. The CDR3 covers 12 residues. The CDR3: CATRVGRYGYTF. The DNA of the CDR3 is TGTGCCACCAGGGTTGGGAGATATGGCTACACCTTC.

V usage is TRBV3-1 (or the pseudogene TRBV3-2) and J usage is TRBJ2-7; possible D gene TRBD2, 6 bases. Germline CDR1 and CDR2: LGHDT and YNNKEL (reference sequence). The CDR3 totals 14 residues. Trimming took off 4 bases at V and 0 bases at J, with 10 bases between the two ends. This CDR3 reads CASSLSSGSYEQYF. CDR3 in DNA: TGTGCCAGCAGCCTGAGTAGCGGCTCCTACGAGCAGTACTTC.

The chain recombines TRBV5-1 with TRBJ1-1; 9 bases agree with TRBD1. This CDR3 is 16 amino acids long. The germline V gene has CDR1 SGHRS and CDR2 YFSETQ. Unmatched junction bases numbered 7, after V lost 4 bases and J lost 0 bases. The CDR3 region has the DNA TGCGCCAGCAGCCGGGGGGACAGGGTGGTGAACACTGAAGCTTTCTTT. This encodes CASSRGDRVVNTEAFF.

The chain is built from TRBV7-9 and TRBJ1-2; 7 bases align to TRBD1. The CDR3 contains 14 residues. Germline V gene sequence: CDR1 SEHNR, CDR2 FQNEAQ (reference sequence). The J segment lost 4 bases and the V segment lost 4 bases, leaving 6 bases of the junction unmatched. In nucleotides, the CDR3 is TGTGCCAGCAGCTCCCTACAGGGGCTCTATGGCTACACCTTC. Amino acids: CASSSLQGLYGYTF.

The chain carries TRBV9 and TRBJ2-3; perhaps TRBD1 as D (6 bases). The V and J ends lost 5 bases and 4 bases respectively, with 14 bases between them. The CDR3 loop spans 14 amino acids. Germline loops: CDR1 SGDLS, CDR2 YYNGEE. The CDR3 loop reads CASRAGAAADTQYF. CDR3 coding DNA: TGTGCCAGCAGGGCAGGGGCGGCGGCAGATACGCAGTATTTT.

The rearrangement links TRBV3-1 (or the pseudogene TRBV3-2) to TRBJ1-1; TRBD1 is a possible D gene (5 bases). The CDR3 runs to 14 residues. V was cut by 4 bases and J by 5 bases, with 14 bases left in between. Germline lookup yields CDR1 LGHDT and CDR2 YNNKEL (reference sequence). The CDR3 spells CASSPRGAETEAFF. CDR3 DNA sequence: TGTGCCAGCAGCCCCCGTGGGGCGGAAACTGAAGCTTTCTTT.

The V gene is TRBV18, the J gene TRBJ2-7, with D unclear. Between the trimmed V and J ends, which lost 0 bases and 3 bases, there was a span of 9 bases. CDR3 length equals 14 residues. Germline V gives CDR1 KGHSH, CDR2 LQKENI. The DNA for the CDR3 is TGTGCCAGCTCACCACCGGGCAAGAACTACGAGCAGTACTTC. Translated, it gives CASSPPGKNYEQYF.

The genes are TRBV7-9 and TRBJ2-5; 10 nucleotides agree with TRBD2. Germline-derived CDR1 and CDR2 are SEHNR and FQNEAQ (reference sequence). CDR3 size: 16 residues. V was pared by 4 bases and J by 4 bases, with 9 bases of the junction left unmatched. The CDR3 spells CASSYLAGALGETQYF. DNA of the CDR3: TGTGCCAGCAGCTATCTAGCGGGGGCATTAGGAGAGACCCAGTACTTC.

CDR3 in DNA: TGTGCCAGCAGCTTGGCCGCGGGGAACACAGATACGCAGTATTTT. Translating it yields CASSLAAGNTDTQYF. The chain employs TRBV5-4 and TRBJ2-3, with a possible D match to TRBD2 (6 bases). Trimming took 0 bases from V and 2 from J, leaving 10 bases between them. CDR1 and CDR2 (germline): SGHNT, YYREEE (reference sequence). The CDR3 has 15 residues.

This chain links TRBV6-5 with TRBJ1-2; 9 nucleotides line up with TRBD1. Germline-derived CDR1 and CDR2 are MNHEY and SVGAGI. CDR3 length: 14 residues. With V trimmed by 10 bases and J by 0 bases, 6 bases remained unmatched. CDR3 sequence reads: CATRGTGPNYGYTF. As DNA, the CDR3 is TGTGCCACCCGCGGGACAGGGCCTAACTATGGCTACACCTTC.

The V gene is TRBV11-2, the J gene TRBJ2-7, with a weak D call TRBD1 (6 bases). Deletions cut 8 bases from V and 2 bases from J, with 13 bases between. Germline assignment: CDR1 SGHAT and CDR2 FQNNGV. CDR3 length: 13 amino acids. CDR3 region: CASFRTDPYEQYF. In DNA, the CDR3 is TGTGCCAGCTTCCGGACAGACCCCTACGAGCAGTACTTC.

The V call is TRBV15, the J call TRBJ2-7; 11 positions match TRBD2. Per the germline V gene, CDR1 is LNHNV and CDR2 is YYDKDF (reference sequence). This CDR3 is 16 amino acids long. The V segment lost 1 base and the J segment 6 bases; nucleotides outside the gene matches: 8. The CDR3 DNA reads as TGTGCCACCAGCAGAGTTAGCGGGAGGGCCATAGGCGAGCAGTACTTC. It encodes CATSRVSGRAIGEQYF.

V is TRBV11-2 and J is TRBJ1-2; the D is unclear. Trimming removed 4 bases from V and 0 bases from J, with 18 bases in between. Germline V gene sequence: CDR1 SGHAT, CDR2 FQNNGV. The CDR3 has 17 amino acids. The CDR3 region has the DNA TGTGCCAGCAGCTCACTCAGGAGGGAGAGGGCTAACTATGGCTACACCTTC. Translated: CASSSLRRERANYGYTF.

The chain has TRBV18 and TRBJ2-1; D not resolved. Germline CDR1 reads KGHSH; CDR2 reads LQKENI. The CDR3 spans 16 residues. With 3 bases removed from V and 1 base from J, the gap between germline ends came to 13 bases. CDR3 nucleotides: TGTGCCAGCTCACCGTTTGAGGATAGATCCTACAATGAGCAGTTCTTC. This translates into CASSPFEDRSYNEQFF. The full variable domain, in which reference TRBV18 and TRBJ2-1 provide the parts outside the CDR3, is NAGVMQNPRHLVRRRGQEARLRCSPMKGHSHVYWYRQLPEEGLKFMVYLQKENIIDESGMPKERFSAEFPKEGPSILRIQQVVRGDSAAYFCASSPFEDRSYNEQFFGPGTRLTVL.

The V and J genes are TRBV6-5 and TRBJ2-7; 12 bases are a match to TRBD2. The CDR3 contains 13 residues. The germline V gene has CDR1 MNHEY and CDR2 SVGAGI. Unmatched junction bases numbered 0, after V lost 6 bases and J lost 3 bases. The CDR3 here is CASRTSGSYEQYF. The DNA of the CDR3 is TGTGCCAGCAGGACTAGCGGGAGCTACGAGCAGTACTTC.

The chain couples TRBV29-1 to TRBJ2-1; possible D gene TRBD2, 5 bases. The CDR3 covers 12 residues. CDR1 and CDR2 (germline): SQVTM, ANQGSEA. Deletions cut 5 bases from V and 3 bases from J, with 8 bases between. CDR3 region: CSVKSGYNEQFF. For the CDR3, the DNA is TGCAGCGTTAAAAGCGGCTACAATGAGCAGTTCTTC.

The rearrangement links TRBV10-3 to TRBJ2-7, with 13 bases matching TRBD2. Per germline, CDR1 ENHRY and CDR2 SYGVKD. This CDR3 is built from 18 residues. V dropped 10 bases and J dropped 4; count of bases not matched to a gene: 19. The CDR3 DNA reads TGTGCCACCCCTAGACCGGGACTAGCGGGAAGGGGAGGTTACGAGCAGTACTTC. Residues: CATPRPGLAGRGGYEQYF.

J is TRBJ1-3 and V is TRBV4-1; D uncertain. This CDR3 is 17 amino acids long. The germline V gene has CDR1 MGHRA and CDR2 YSYEKL. Trimming removed 0 bases at V and 0 bases at J, with 12 bases between. The CDR3 coding sequence is TGCGCCAGCAGCCAAGAATCTAGCTCTGTCTCTGGAAACACCATATATTTT. Protein product: CASSQESSSVSGNTIYF.

This rearrangement joins TRBV11-2 to TRBJ1-2; 7 bases agree with TRBD1. Losses at the gene ends were 4 bases for V and 5 bases for J; bases not matched to a gene: 7. This CDR3 contains 14 residues. Germline CDR1 and CDR2: SGHAT and FQNNGV. CDR3 residues: CASSSTGAGYGYTF. CDR3 bases: TGTGCCAGCAGCTCAACAGGGGCTGGATATGGCTACACCTTC.

The gene calls are TRBV29-1 and TRBJ1-4; no clear D gene. Deletions cut 7 bases from V and 7 bases from J, with 16 bases between. This CDR3 is 13 amino acids long. Germline lookup yields CDR1 SQVTM and CDR2 ANQGSEA. CDR3 coding DNA: TGCAGCGCCCACATAAATCGGGGTGAAAAACTGTTTTTT. Its protein product is CSAHINRGEKLFF. The full variable domain, in which reference TRBV29-1 and TRBJ1-4 provide the parts outside the CDR3, is SAVISQKPSRDICQRGTSLTIQCQVDSQVTMMFWYRQQPGQSLTLIATANQGSEATYESGFVIDKFPISRPNLTFSTLTVSNMSPEDSSIYLCSAHINRGEKLFFGSGTQLSVL.

The chain links TRBV5-6 to TRBJ1-1; 7 positions match TRBD1. J gave up 3 bases and V 4 bases, and 6 bases lay outside the gene matches. There are 14 residues in the CDR3. In germline, CDR1 is SGHDT, CDR2 YYEEEE. CDR3 nucleotides: TGTGCCAGCAGCCCTACAGGGGCTGACACTGAAGCTTTCTTT. Its translation: CASSPTGADTEAFF.

The chain has TRBV18 and TRBJ1-1, with 7 bases that match TRBD1. V was clipped by 3 bases and J by 0 bases; unmatched bases: 1. Germline loops: CDR1 KGHSH, CDR2 LQKENI. The CDR3 has 14 amino acids. The CDR3 region has the DNA TGTGCCAGCTCACCGGGACAGATGAACACTGAAGCTTTCTTT. Protein product: CASSPGQMNTEAFF.

This sequence joins TRBV7-2 and TRBJ1-1; D unresolved. The CDR3 extends over 13 amino acids. In germline, CDR1 is SGHTA, CDR2 FQGNSA. The V gene lost 5 bases and the J gene lost 5 bases, with 12 bases spanning the gap. CDR3 in DNA: TGTGCCAGCAGCGAACAGAAACTGACTGAAGCTTTCTTT. It encodes CASSEQKLTEAFF.